The rows below give T cell receptor beta chains drawn from one sample of a study of blood T cells in healthy people across ages. TCRdb processed the 5' RACE reads anew with MiXCR; each CDR3 protein has one entry. In the table there are 650,000 to 800,000 distinct CDR3 sequences, under 45% of which are singletons. Sequenced input: blood. These receptors were taken from a man in his fifties or sixties in good health. CDR3s include the opening cysteine and the closing phenylalanine or tryptophan. The D gene is left open where the match is weak. The listing skips clone size in some rows; elsewhere it reads once, few, many or a size class.

NA	TRBV6-2/TRBV6-3	TRBJ2-3	few	CASSYTGASGADTQYF	TGTGCCAGCAGTTACACCGGGGCCAGCGGCGCAGATACGCAGTATTTT
NA	TRBV18	TRBJ1-1	NA	CASSPPSMNTEAFF	TGTGCCAGCTCACCACCGAGCATGAACACTGAAGCTTTCTTT
NA	TRBV7-2	TRBJ1-4	NA	CASSLFGQGGEKLFF	TGTGCCAGCAGCTTATTCGGGCAGGGAGGGGAAAAACTGTTTTTT
TRBD1	TRBV5-6	TRBJ1-5	NA	CASSFRPDSNRGWQPQHF	TGTGCCAGCAGCTTCCGCCCCGATTCAAACAGGGGCTGGCAGCCCCAGCATTTT
NA	TRBV5-1	TRBJ2-7	few	CASEQGRSNEQYF	TGCGCCAGTGAACAGGGCCGTTCGAACGAGCAGTACTTC
NA	TRBV30	TRBJ1-1	NA	CAWSPGGYTGMNTEAFF	TGTGCCTGGAGTCCCGGAGGCTATACAGGGATGAACACTGAAGCTTTCTTT
NA	TRBV21-1	TRBJ2-5	few	CATRVGSPQETQYF	TGTGCCACCCGTGTGGGTAGCCCTCAAGAGACCCAGTACTTC
NA	TRBV20-1	TRBJ1-6	NA	CSAGNQGFDSPLHF	TGCAGTGCGGGAAACCAGGGATTTGATTCACCCCTCCACTTT
NA	TRBV5-5	TRBJ1-6	NA	CASSLSAHGFGSPLHF	TGTGCCAGCAGCCTCTCGGCCCACGGTTTCGGTTCACCCCTCCACTTT
TRBD2	TRBV20-1	TRBJ2-3	NA	CSARAGLAGEVDTQYF	TGCAGTGCTAGGGCCGGACTAGCGGGGGAGGTAGATACGCAGTATTTT
TRBD1	TRBV18	TRBJ2-5	few	CASSPFRDRKETQYF	TGTGCCAGCTCACCATTTCGGGACAGGAAGGAGACCCAGTACTTC
TRBD1	TRBV7-2	TRBJ2-4	NA	CASSLTAGDRVIEQYF	TGTGCCAGCAGCTTAACGGCGGGTGACAGGGTGATTGAGCAGTACTTC
NA	TRBV24-1	TRBJ1-5	NA	CATQGDVNQPQHF	TGTGCCACACAGGGAGATGTGAATCAGCCCCAGCATTTT
TRBD1	TRBV6-5	TRBJ2-1	NA	CASSMTGGISNEQFF	TGTGCCAGCAGTATGACAGGGGGCATAAGCAATGAGCAGTTCTTC
NA	TRBV20-1	TRBJ2-7	NA	CSARDLLSYEQYF	TGCAGTGCTAGAGATCTCCTCTCCTACGAGCAGTACTTC
NA	TRBV6-1	TRBJ2-5	NA	CASTRGGAPGETQYF	TGTGCCAGCACAAGGGGGGGCGCTCCGGGGGAGACCCAGTACTTC
TRBD1	TRBV2	TRBJ2-7	NA	CASRQGATYEQYF	TGTGCCAGCCGACAGGGGGCGACCTACGAGCAGTACTTC
TRBD2	TRBV7-2	TRBJ2-1	NA	CASSPREGPYNEQFF	TGTGCCAGCAGCCCCCGGGAGGGACCCTACAATGAGCAGTTCTTC
TRBD2	TRBV7-9	TRBJ2-1	NA	CASSSTSGAVRDEQFF	TGTGCCAGCAGTTCTACTAGCGGGGCGGTGAGGGATGAGCAGTTCTTC
NA	TRBV19	TRBJ1-5	NA	CASMGARGNQPQHF	TGTGCCAGTATGGGGGCAAGGGGCAATCAGCCCCAGCATTTT
NA	TRBV20-1	TRBJ2-1	NA	CSASGPAGSSYNEQFF	TGCAGTGCTAGTGGGCCCGCGGGTAGCTCCTACAATGAGCAGTTCTTC
NA	TRBV15	TRBJ2-7	NA	CATSRAPPTGEGRPRSSYNEQYF	TGTGCCACCAGCAGAGCCCCCCCCACTGGAGAGGGTAGGCCTAGAAGCTCCTACAATGAGCAGTACTTC
NA	TRBV29-1	TRBJ1-1	NA	CSVDRGPLNTEAFF	TGCAGCGTTGACAGGGGCCCTTTGAACACTGAAGCTTTCTTT
TRBD1	TRBV20-1	TRBJ1-2	NA	CSARGLDRGRDGYTF	TGCAGTGCTAGAGGTCTGGACAGGGGGCGAGATGGCTACACCTTC
NA	TRBV2	TRBJ1-6	NA	CASRRQGANNSPLHF	TGTGCCAGCAGGAGGCAAGGGGCCAATAATTCACCCCTCCACTTT
NA	TRBV3-1	TRBJ2-7	many	CASSQVNEQYF	TGTGCCAGCAGCCAAGTGAACGAGCAGTACTTC
NA	TRBV5-6	TRBJ2-2	NA	CASIGALRNTGELFF	TGTGCCAGCATCGGGGCATTAAGGAACACCGGGGAGCTGTTTTTT
TRBD1	TRBV20-1	TRBJ2-1	NA	CSAGVGDRSNEQFF	TGCAGTGCTGGGGTAGGGGACAGGTCGAATGAGCAGTTCTTC
TRBD2	TRBV10-3	TRBJ2-3	few	CAISERSGGAHDLTDTQYF	TGTGCCATCAGTGAGCGGAGCGGGGGGGCCCACGACCTCACAGATACGCAGTATTTT
NA	TRBV7-9	TRBJ2-1	NA	CASSLVVQGHNEQFF	TGTGCCAGCAGCTTAGTAGTTCAGGGTCACAATGAGCAGTTCTTC
TRBD1	TRBV28	TRBJ1-6	NA	CASSSPGQGASYNSPLHF	TGTGCCAGCAGTTCACCAGGACAGGGGGCATCCTATAATTCACCCCTCCACTTT
NA	TRBV7-9	TRBJ2-1	NA	CASSYLPGQAVHEQFF	TGTGCCAGCAGCTACCTACCGGGGCAAGCAGTCCATGAGCAGTTCTTC
NA	TRBV20-1	TRBJ2-3	NA	CSARTPPGTQYF	TGCAGTGCTAGGACACCACCCGGCACGCAGTATTTT
NA	TRBV18	TRBJ2-5	NA	CASSPGVKTQYF	TGTGCCAGCTCACCAGGGGTAAAGACCCAGTACTTC
TRBD2	TRBV29-1	TRBJ2-7	NA	CSVSGGTSHEQYF	TGCAGCGTTTCGGGAGGGACATCCCATGAGCAGTACTTC
NA	TRBV20-1	TRBJ2-3	NA	CSARRPGTADTQYF	TGCAGTGCTAGGCGCCCGGGGACGGCAGATACGCAGTATTTT
TRBD1	TRBV7-2	TRBJ1-6	few	CASSLGTGQDSPLHF	TGTGCCAGCAGCTTAGGGACGGGACAGGATTCACCCCTCCACTTT
NA	TRBV5-1	TRBJ2-3	few	CASSVQASTDTQYF	TGCGCCAGCAGCGTGCAGGCTAGCACAGATACGCAGTATTTT
TRBD2	TRBV6-5	TRBJ2-1	NA	CASTLLTSGGGEQFF	TGTGCCAGCACCTTGCTCACTAGCGGGGGGGGAGAGCAGTTCTTC
NA	TRBV19	TRBJ2-1	NA	CASRVKEKINEQFF	TGTGCCAGTAGAGTCAAGGAGAAAATCAATGAGCAGTTCTTC
NA	TRBV3-1	TRBJ1-1	NA	CASNTVYQNTEAFF	TGTGCCAGCAACACTGTGTACCAGAACACTGAAGCTTTCTTT
NA	TRBV7-8	TRBJ2-5	few	CASSLDPTGRETQYF	TGTGCCAGCAGCTTAGACCCTACAGGGAGGGAGACCCAGTACTTC
NA	TRBV23-1	TRBJ2-5	NA	CASNKRRQAEETQYF	TGCGCCAGCAATAAACGGAGACAGGCAGAAGAGACCCAGTACTTC
NA	TRBV28	TRBJ1-5	few	CASTRGLYSNQPQHF	TGTGCCAGCACTAGAGGACTTTATAGCAATCAGCCCCAGCATTTT
NA	TRBV2	TRBJ1-2	few	CASSETGNPDKRYGYTF	TGTGCCAGCAGTGAAACCGGAAATCCCGACAAACGCTATGGCTACACCTTC
NA	TRBV20-1	TRBJ1-4	NA	CSASLLARGGNEKLFF	TGCAGTGCTAGTTTATTGGCGAGAGGGGGTAATGAAAAACTGTTTTTT
NA	TRBV3-1	TRBJ1-1	NA	CASSRGGSGVRLNTEAFF	TGTGCCAGCAGCCGAGGGGGGTCGGGTGTTCGGTTAAACACTGAAGCTTTCTTT
TRBD1	TRBV24-1	TRBJ2-1	few	CATSPGQGVVHEQFF	TGTGCCACCAGCCCGGGACAGGGCGTTGTGCATGAGCAGTTCTTC
TRBD1	TRBV10-1	TRBJ2-7	NA	CASSGTGESCEQYF	TGCGCCAGCAGTGGGACAGGGGAGAGTTGCGAGCAGTACTTC
TRBD2	TRBV10-1	TRBJ2-1	NA	CASSGAGATYNEQFF	TGCGCCAGCAGTGGAGCGGGGGCAACCTACAATGAGCAGTTCTTC
NA	TRBV9	TRBJ2-1	few	CASSVDSGRNEQFF	TGTGCCAGCAGCGTAGATTCAGGCCGCAATGAGCAGTTCTTC
TRBD2	TRBV18	TRBJ2-7	NA	CASSPRAGGPNEQYF	TGTGCCAGCTCACCACGCGCGGGGGGCCCTAACGAGCAGTACTTC
TRBD1	TRBV2	TRBJ2-7	NA	CASRLGTGSYEQYF	TGTGCCAGCAGGTTGGGGACAGGGAGCTACGAGCAGTACTTC
TRBD1	TRBV3-1	TRBJ1-4	NA	CASSQDTTGWRLFF	TGTGCCAGCAGCCAAGACACGACAGGGTGGAGACTGTTTTTT